The clone carrying this T cell receptor (beta chain) was found a few times. Its matching antigen is unknown. The germline V gene encodes CDR1 SGHRS and CDR2 YFSETQ. The CDR3 spans 18 residues. The J segment lost 0 bases and the V segment lost 0 bases, leaving 8 bases of the junction unmatched. The record originates from a study of T-cell reconstitution after alpha-beta-depleted transplantation in children. Study findings and constraints: Reportedly, only several hundred clones from non-depleted graft cells drove alpha-beta T-cell counts at about two months. From surviving recipient T cells and thymic progenitors came the high day-60 TCRbeta diversity observed in some patients.

The TCRbeta library incorporated unique molecular identifiers. TCRdb passed the PCR reads through MiXCR, listing each CDR3 protein once. Of fewer than 1 million distinct CDR3 sequences in the sample, approximately 15% are singletons; the top ten hold approximately 5%. This TCR derives from a male patient younger than 18 who had a stem cell transplant for acute lymphoblastic leukemia, so the T cells may come from the graft donor. The sample consisted of PBMCs, mostly from graft donor cells, taken 360 days after TCRalphabeta/CD19-depleted stem cell transplant. The chain employs TRBV5-1 and TRBJ2-2, with TRBD2 matching over 7 bases. CDR3 in DNA: TGCGCCAGCAGCTTGGAGGTACTAGCGTCCGCGAACACCGGGGAGCTGTTTTTT. Encoded protein: CASSLEVLASANTGELFF. The full variable domain, with the rest looked up from reference TRBV5-1 and TRBJ2-2, is KAGVTQTPRYLIKTRGQQVTLSCSPISGHRSVSWYQQTPGQGLQFLFEYFSETQRNKGNFPGRFSGRQFSNSRSEMNVSTLELGDSALYLCASSLEVLASANTGELFFGEGSRLTVL.